Listed below are T cell receptor beta chains from one sample, sequenced in a study of metastatic and nonmetastatic thyroid tumors. TCRdb re-processed the PCR reads through MiXCR. This repertoire shows some 20,000 clones, 35% to 40% found once; its top ten account for about 26%. Sequenced sample: tumor tissue. These receptors all stem from a female donor with papillary thyroid cancer or a benign thyroid nodule (not recorded which). Some clones in this sample may be carry-over from other donors' samples. Both conserved end residues are part of each CDR3. A D gene is named only where the DNA matches it firmly. Clone size is stated in some rows and not others, as once, few, many or a class when expanded.

NA	TRBJ2-2	NA	TRBV12-3/TRBV12-4	CASSLDSRPSGELFF	TGTGCCAGCAGTTTAGACAGTCGCCCTAGCGGGGAGCTGTTTTTT
NA	TRBJ2-7	NA	TRBV5-1	CASSLEGVGALLEQYF	TGCGCCAGCAGCTTGGAGGGAGTCGGGGCACTGTTAGAGCAGTACTTC
TRBD2	TRBJ2-1	NA	TRBV5-1	CASSLVGREGQIYNEQFF	TGCGCCAGCAGCTTGGTTGGGCGGGAGGGCCAAATCTACAATGAGCAGTTCTTC
NA	TRBJ1-2	large	TRBV28	CASSYLGGDYGYTF	TGTGCCAGCAGTTACCTCGGGGGCGACTATGGCTACACCTTC
NA	TRBJ1-6	few	TRBV6-5	CASSYGVSSWSSPLHF	TGTGCCAGCAGTTACGGAGTCAGTTCGTGGAGTTCACCCCTCCACTTT
NA	TRBJ2-7	NA	TRBV11-2	CASSLVQGYEQYF	TGTGCCAGCAGCTTAGTTCAGGGCTACGAGCAGTACTTC
NA	TRBJ1-3	few	TRBV6-5	CASSYSGGSGNTIYF	TGTGCCAGCAGTTACTCGGGAGGGTCTGGAAACACCATATATTTT
NA	TRBJ2-1	NA	TRBV5-1	CASSLGSTGLFYNEQFF	TGCGCCAGCAGCTTGGGTTCGACGGGGCTATTCTACAATGAGCAGTTCTTC
NA	TRBJ2-1	NA	TRBV27	CASSRTNNEQLF	TGTGCCAGCAGTCGAACTAACAATGAGCAGTTATTC
TRBD2	TRBJ2-7	few	TRBV10-1	CASSDPGTSAYEQYF	TGCGCCAGCAGTGATCCCGGGACTAGCGCCTACGAGCAGTACTTC
NA	TRBJ2-7	NA	TRBV5-1	CASSLASQGSYEQYF	TGCGCCAGCAGCTTGGCCTCTCAGGGATCCTACGAGCAGTACTTC
NA	TRBJ2-2	NA	TRBV15	CATSRQPTGDGELFF	TGTGCCACCAGCAGACAGCCGACAGGTGACGGGGAGCTGTTTTTT
NA	TRBJ2-1	NA	TRBV6-1	CASLSYNEQFF	TGTGCCAGCCTTAGCTACAATGAGCAGTTCTTC
NA	TRBJ1-5	few	TRBV12-3/TRBV12-4	CASRYGVLGPQHF	TGTGCCAGCAGATATGGGGTGTTGGGGCCCCAGCATTTT
TRBD2	TRBJ2-5	NA	TRBV20-1	CSALAGVQETQYF	TGCAGTGCTTTAGCGGGAGTACAAGAGACCCAGTACTTC
TRBD2	TRBJ2-5	NA	TRBV7-6	CASSLALAGGETQYF	TGTGCCAGCAGCTTAGCGCTAGCGGGAGGTGAGACCCAGTACTTC